This T cell receptor (beta chain) is drawn from a study of post-analysis software for immune sequencing data. Looking at the study overall: Secondary progressive, relapsing-remitting and progressive-relapsing multiple sclerosis were among the included disease courses. Overall study findings and caveats: Multiple sclerosis patients had significantly lower normalized Chao1 diversity than controls. With F measure, samples from one preparation batch clustered together strongly. Patients used about 5 TRBV segments, including TRBV5-6, TRBV5-1 and TRBV20-1, more often than controls.

The CDR3 consists of 16 residues. J lost 2 bases, V lost 7 bases, and 9 bases had no gene match. Comment on this clonotype: Its antigen is still unknown. A clone one base away is much larger, so this may be a read error.

cDNA libraries for TCR beta contained unique molecular identifiers. MiXCR, run by TCRdb on the PCR reads, gives a single entry per CDR3 protein. The sample holds roughly 180,000 distinct CDR3 sequences, approximately 28% seen once. This chain uses TRBV12-3 or TRBV12-4 with TRBJ2-3; TRBD2 matches at 10 bases. The sequenced sample consisted of blood. The TCR sequence derives from a girl aged 10-17 years with multiple sclerosis. In nucleotides, the CDR3 is TGTGCCAGCACCTACCTTAGCGGGAGGCCCACAGATACGCAGTATTTT. Its protein product is CASTYLSGRPTDTQYF.